Following are 26 T cell receptor beta chains from one sample sequenced in a study of CD8 T cells in Susac syndrome. RNA in amounts of roughly 0.5 to 1 ug was reverse transcribed with random hexamers. TCRdb re-analysed the immunoSEQ multiplex PCR reads in MiXCR, keeping a single row per CDR3 protein. The sample holds 210,000 or so distinct CDR3 sequences, about 94% seen once. Sequenced: CD4+ T cells from PBMCs. The receptors derive from a human donor with Susac syndrome.

The chain links TRBV7-9 to TRBJ1-1; D call uncertain. CDR3 length equals 12 residues. Germline V CDR1 and CDR2: SEHNR, FQNEAQ (reference sequence). Trimming pared 6 bases from V and 0 bases from J, leaving 5 bases between. CDR3 nucleotides: TGTGCCAGCAGTTTGGTGAACACTGAAGCTTTCTTT. Translated: CASSLVNTEAFF.

The V and J genes are TRBV12-3 or TRBV12-4 and TRBJ2-7, with D unclear. Trimming took off 1 base at V and 7 bases at J, with 8 bases between the two ends. The CDR3 loop spans 12 amino acids. CDR3 DNA: TGTGCCAGCAGTTTAGACATGGGGGAGCAGTACTTC. It codes for CASSLDMGEQYF.

J is TRBJ2-2 and V is TRBV7-9; unclear D gene. V dropped 7 bases and J dropped 7 bases, with 16 bases sitting between them. CDR1 SEHNR and CDR2 FQNEAQ come from the germline V gene (reference sequence). The CDR3 is 14 amino acids. The CDR3 coding sequence is TGTGCCAGCACCCGGGCCCAGCCGGGCGGGGAGCTGTTTTTT. This encodes CASTRAQPGGELFF.

V gene TRBV25-1 combines with J gene TRBJ2-5; D ambiguous. There are 14 residues in the CDR3. V shed 2 bases and J shed 5 bases, with 12 bases lying between them. The germline V gene has CDR1 MGHDK and CDR2 SYGVNS. Written as DNA, the CDR3 is TGTGCCAGCAGTGAAGGGTGGGTAGTGGAGACCCAGTACTTC. Its protein product is CASSEGWVVETQYF.

This rearrangement joins TRBV10-3 to TRBJ1-1; D might be TRBD1 (6 bases). The V and J ends lost 4 bases and 2 bases respectively, with 11 bases between them. Germline loops: CDR1 ENHRY, CDR2 SYGVKD. The CDR3 contains 14 residues. CDR3 in DNA: TGTGCCATCAGTGGGACAGAAGTAAACACTGAAGCTTTCTTT. It specifies CAISGTEVNTEAFF.

V is TRBV7-3 and J is TRBJ2-1; possible D gene TRBD1, 5 bases. V lost 4 bases and J 5 bases, leaving 9 bases between the germline ends. Germline CDR1 is SGHTA and CDR2 is FQGTGA. CDR3 length equals 13 residues. The CDR3 sequence: CASSWGRNNEQFF. CDR3 nucleotides: TGTGCCAGCAGCTGGGGCAGGAACAATGAGCAGTTCTTC. Complete variable domain (other parts from reference TRBV7-3 and TRBJ2-1): GAGVSQTPSNKVTEKGKYVELRCDPISGHTALYWYRQSLGQGPEFLIYFQGTGAADDSGLPNDRFFAVRPEGSVSTLKIQRTERGDSAVYLCASSWGRNNEQFFGPGTRLTVL.

The chain combines TRBV6-6 with TRBJ2-1; no definite D call. This CDR3 comprises 12 residues. Trimming pared 4 bases from V and 7 bases from J, leaving 8 bases between. CDR1 is MNHNY and CDR2 is SVGAGI in the germline V gene (reference sequence). The CDR3 DNA is TGTGCCAGCAGTTTCTTGGGTAATGAGCAGTTCTTC. Its protein is CASSFLGNEQFF.

This clonotype has only one observation. The rearrangement uses TRBV6-5 and TRBJ1-2, with TRBD1 as a possible D gene (6 bases). Germline CDR1 is MNHEY and CDR2 is SVGAGI. The CDR3 is 14 residues long. V was shortened by 5 bases and J by 2 bases, with 12 bases between the two germline ends. CDR3 region: CASSPDRMNYGYTF. CDR3 nucleotide sequence: TGTGCCAGCAGTCCGGACAGAATGAACTATGGCTACACCTTC.

The chain carries TRBV12-3 or TRBV12-4 and TRBJ2-1; perhaps TRBD2 as D (6 bases). Trimming took 4 bases from V and 6 from J, leaving 13 bases between them. CDR3 size: 14 residues. DNA of the CDR3: TGTGCCAGCAGTTCCGGGACTCAGAGCAATGAGCAGTTCTTC. It yields the protein CASSSGTQSNEQFF.

The chain is built from TRBV2 and TRBJ2-5; D unclear. The V gene lost 6 bases and the J gene lost 5 bases, with 10 bases spanning the gap. This CDR3 region has 12 residues. Germline loops: CDR1 SNHLY, CDR2 FYNNEI. The CDR3 bases are TGTGCCAGCAGGTGGGAAGGGGAGACCCAGTACTTC. This encodes CASRWEGETQYF.

This chain connects TRBV20-1 to TRBJ2-7; D not resolved. V lost 3 bases and J lost 1, with 7 bases in between. Per the germline V gene, CDR1 is DFQATT and CDR2 is SNEGSKA (reference sequence). The CDR3 spans 12 residues. In DNA, the CDR3 is TGCAGTGCTAGTGGCTTATCCTACGAGCAGTACTTC. Translating gives CSASGLSYEQYF.

The chain combines TRBV2 with TRBJ2-2; TRBD1 matches 11 bases. V shed 8 bases, J shed 3 bases, and the junction held 17 bases outside the gene matches. Germline V gene lookup returns CDR1 SNHLY and CDR2 FYNNEI. This CDR3 has 19 residues. The CDR3 DNA is TGTGCCAGCGTCCTTGGGACAGGGGGTAGCTGGACCGACACCGGGGAGCTGTTTTTT. Translated: CASVLGTGGSWTDTGELFF. The complete variable domain, with remaining parts taken from reference TRBV2 and TRBJ2-2, reads EPEVTQTPSHQVTQMGQEVILRCVPISNHLYFYWYRQILGQKVEFLVSFYNNEISEKSEIFDDQFSVERPDGSNFTLKIRSTKLEDSAMYFCASVLGTGGSWTDTGELFFGEGSRLTVL.

V usage is TRBV3-1 and J usage is TRBJ2-5; D is possibly TRBD1 (5 bases). There are 13 residues in the CDR3. Germline CDR1 is LGHDT and CDR2 is YNNKEL (reference sequence). The germline V and J ends were trimmed by 0 bases and 5 bases, with 7 bases remaining between them. CDR3 bases: TGTGCCAGCAGCCAAGACAGGGATGAGACCCAGTACTTC. Translating it yields CASSQDRDETQYF.

The V and J genes are TRBV7-2 and TRBJ1-5; TRBD1 agrees at 7 bases. The CDR3 covers 17 residues. Germline CDR1 is SGHTA and CDR2 is FQGNSA. V gave up 2 bases and J gave up 0 bases; unmatched junction bases: 7. CDR3 in DNA: TGTGCCAGCAGCTTATCAGGGGGAGGTTATAGCAATCAGCCCCAGCATTTT. The encoded protein is CASSLSGGGYSNQPQHF. Complete variable domain (other parts from reference TRBV7-2 and TRBJ1-5): GAGVSQSPSNKVTEKGKDVELRCDPISGHTALYWYRQSLGQGLEFLIYFQGNSAPDKSGLPSDRFSAERTGGSVSTLTIQRTQQEDSAVYLCASSLSGGGYSNQPQHFGDGTRLSIL.

The genes are TRBV3-1 and TRBJ2-2; weak D call: TRBD2 (5 bases). The CDR3 totals 17 residues. CDR1 is LGHDT, CDR2 YNNKEL, per germline (reference sequence). The V end lost 4 bases, the J end lost 1 base, and 16 bases lay between the germline ends. This chain's CDR3 is CASSPRILAGNTGELFF. CDR3 DNA: TGTGCCAGCAGCCCAAGGATCCTCGCGGGGAACACCGGGGAGCTGTTTTTT.

This chain's CDR3 is CASSFTSGEQYF. In nucleotides, the CDR3 is TGCGCCAGCAGCTTCACAAGCGGCGAGCAGTACTTC. The rearrangement uses TRBV5-1 and TRBJ2-7; D is perhaps TRBD2 (5 bases). The CDR3 spans 12 residues. Germline CDR1 and CDR2: SGHRS and YFSETQ. Trimming stripped 2 bases from V and 6 bases from J, with 9 bases between.

The chain uses TRBV14 and TRBJ1-5, with 7 bases matching TRBD1. The junction had 6 bases not matched to a gene; V was cut back by 0 bases and J by 13 bases. There are 13 residues in the CDR3. Germline V gives CDR1 SGHDN, CDR2 FVKESK. CDR3 nucleotides: TGTGCCAGCAGCCAAGATCAAGGGGGACAGCAGCATTTT. Translating it yields CASSQDQGGQQHF. Drawing the rest from reference TRBV14 and TRBJ1-5, the complete variable domain is EAGVTQFPSHSVIEKGQTVTLRCDPISGHDNLYWYRRVMGKEIKFLLHFVKESKQDESGMPNNRFLAERTGGTYSTLKVQPAELEDSGVYFCASSQDQGGQQHFGDGTRLSIL.

V and J are TRBV19 and TRBJ1-1; D is unclear. V shed 2 bases and J shed 7 bases, with 11 bases lying between them. Germline V gives CDR1 LNHDA, CDR2 SQIVND (reference sequence). The CDR3 is made up of 13 amino acids. The CDR3 is CASSINRVDEAFF. The DNA of the CDR3 is TGTGCCAGTAGTATAAACCGCGTCGATGAAGCTTTCTTT.

The rearrangement joins TRBV9 to TRBJ1-1; TRBD1 is a possible D gene (6 bases). Trimming cost V 4 bases and J 8 bases, with 15 bases left between them. Germline assignment: CDR1 SGDLS and CDR2 YYNGEE. This CDR3 has 13 residues. Here the CDR3 reads CASSPTTGTEAFF. In nucleotides, the CDR3 is TGTGCCAGCAGCCCCACGACCGGGACAGAAGCTTTCTTT.

The chain carries TRBV2 and TRBJ1-5, with D possibly matching TRBD1 (5 bases). The CDR3 is 13 residues long. Per germline, CDR1 SNHLY and CDR2 FYNNEI. V lost 6 bases and J lost 4, with 10 bases in between. CDR3 loop: CASRGTGNQPQHF. The CDR3 coding sequence is TGTGCCAGCAGGGGGACGGGGAATCAGCCCCAGCATTTT.

The rearrangement uses TRBV3-1 and TRBJ1-1, with D unresolved. Per germline, CDR1 LGHDT and CDR2 YNNKEL (reference sequence). V lost 1 base and J 8 bases, leaving 8 bases between the germline ends. This CDR3 has 12 amino acids. CDR3 DNA: TGTGCCAGCAGCCAAGGCAGGACGGAAGCTTTCTTT. Amino acid sequence: CASSQGRTEAFF.

The chain uses TRBV12-3 or TRBV12-4 and TRBJ1-4; unclear D gene. Trimming left V 3 bases short and J 8 bases short, with 10 bases between. The CDR3 sequence is 13 residues long. Here the CDR3 reads CASSFMEPEKLFF. CDR3 nucleotides: TGTGCCAGCAGTTTTATGGAACCAGAAAAACTGTTTTTT.

This sequence joins TRBV5-1 and TRBJ2-2; 8 nucleotides align to TRBD1. The CDR3 is 14 amino acids. Germline CDR1 reads SGHRS; CDR2 reads YFSETQ. Losses at the gene ends were 3 bases for V and 3 bases for J; bases not matched to a gene: 1. CDR3 nucleotides: TGCGCCAGCAGCTCGACAGGGGACACCGGGGAGCTGTTTTTT. This codes for CASSSTGDTGELFF.

This rearrangement joins TRBV24-1 to TRBJ1-2; the D is unclear. V lost 5 bases and J 8 bases, leaving 14 bases between the germline ends. Germline V gene sequence: CDR1 KGHDR, CDR2 SFDVKD. The CDR3 runs to 13 residues. The CDR3 region is CATSARPSGGYTF. The CDR3 DNA reads TGTGCCACCAGTGCCCGGCCCTCGGGGGGCTACACCTTC.

The chain links TRBV24-1 to TRBJ2-2; 7 bases are a match to TRBD2. Germline V gives CDR1 KGHDR, CDR2 SFDVKD. This CDR3 comprises 16 residues. The junction had 8 bases not matched to a gene; V was cut back by 5 bases and J by 3 bases. The CDR3 loop reads CATSGRAGADTGELFF. CDR3 DNA sequence: TGTGCCACCAGTGGCAGGGCGGGAGCGGACACCGGGGAGCTGTTTTTT.

This sequence joins TRBV7-3 and TRBJ2-2, with D possibly being TRBD1 (5 bases). The V and J ends lost 8 bases and 0 bases respectively, with 10 bases between them. The germline V gene encodes CDR1 SGHTA and CDR2 FQGTGA. The CDR3 runs 14 residues. CDR3 coding DNA: TGTGCCAGCTCAAAGGGGACGAACACCGGGGAGCTGTTTTTT. Encoded protein: CASSKGTNTGELFF.